Listed here are 8 T cell receptor beta chains from one sample, sequenced in a study of cytomegalovirus exposure and HLA in healthy donors. The PCR employed 60 Vbeta primers together with 13 Jbeta primers. Repertoires were generated with immunoSEQ multiplex PCR, while TCRdb's copy carries only in-frame clones and drops some. The repertoire has approximately 140,000 clones, around 73% of them found once; the top ten carry approximately 2.9%. Sequencing used PBMCs. The receptors were sampled from a human donor in good health.

The J gene is TRBJ1-5, the V gene TRBV6-1, with 7 bases aligning to TRBD1. Trimming cost V 1 base and J 6 bases; bases outside gene matches: 6. This CDR3 spans 15 amino acids. CDR1 is MNHNS and CDR2 is SASEGT in the germline V gene. The DNA of the CDR3 is TGTGCCAGCAGTGAAGTGGGACAGCTAACTCAGCCCCAGCATTTT. This gives the protein CASSEVGQLTQPQHF.

CDR3 sequence (DNA): TGTGCCAGCAGCCCTTCGGAGGGGATGATCTATGGCTACACCTTC. Translation: CASSPSEGMIYGYTF. The chain recombines TRBV13 with TRBJ1-2; the D gene is possibly TRBD1 (5 bases). The CDR3 has 15 residues. CDR1 and CDR2 from the germline V gene are PRHDT and FYEKMQ (reference sequence). Between the trimmed V and J ends, which lost 5 bases and 4 bases, there was a span of 17 bases. The complete variable domain, with remaining parts taken from reference TRBV13 and TRBJ1-2, reads AAGVIQSPRHLIKEKRETATLKCYPIPRHDTVYWYQQGPGQDPQFLISFYEKMQSDKGSIPDRFSAQQFSDYHSELNMSSLELGDSALYFCASSPSEGMIYGYTFGSGTRLTVV.

This chain links TRBV27 with TRBJ2-7; 7 bases fit TRBD1. V dropped 1 base and J dropped 2; count of bases not matched to a gene: 14. CDR3 length equals 18 residues. From germline, CDR1 is MNHEY and CDR2 SMNVEV (reference sequence). CDR3 sequence: CASSLLPPRDSETYEQYF. CDR3 coding DNA: TGTGCCAGCAGTTTATTACCCCCCCGGGACAGTGAGACCTACGAGCAGTACTTC.

Concerning this clone itself: One end of the junction varies from germline; a read error may be responsible. The V and J genes are TRBV7-9 and TRBJ1-2, with D perhaps TRBD1 (6 bases). The CDR3 sequence is 14 residues long. Germline V gene data show CDR1 as SEHNR and CDR2 as FQNEAQ (reference sequence). Here the CDR3 reads CSSSLAGASYGYTF. Written as DNA, the CDR3 is TGTTCCAGCAGCTTAGCAGGGGCAAGCTATGGCTACACCTTC.

The chain uses TRBV4-1 and TRBJ1-1; D perhaps matches TRBD1 (5 bases). The CDR3 is made up of 16 amino acids. Germline assignment: CDR1 MGHRA and CDR2 YSYEKL. V was pared by 1 base and J by 1 base, with 13 bases between. Here the CDR3 DNA reads TGCGCCAGCAGCCAAGCGGATGGAGGGGCGAACACTGAAGCTTTCTTT. Translating it yields CASSQADGGANTEAFF.

The rearrangement joins TRBV28 to TRBJ1-2; TRBD1 agrees at 7 bases. CDR1 and CDR2 (germline): MDHEN, SYDVKM. With V trimmed by 2 bases and J by 8 bases, 5 bases remained unmatched. The CDR3 consists of 13 residues. CDR3 DNA sequence: TGTGCCAGCAGTTTAGGGACAGCGGGCGGCTACACCTTC. Its protein product is CASSLGTAGGYTF.

The chain employs TRBV19 and TRBJ1-6, with 10 bases fitting TRBD1. Germline-derived CDR1 and CDR2 are LNHDA and SQIVND (reference sequence). Trimming at V came to 3 bases and at J to 9 bases, leaving 5 bases not matched to a gene. The CDR3 loop spans 15 amino acids. The CDR3 nucleotides read TGTGCCAGTAGTATGGTGGGACAGGGGACTTCACCCCTCCACTTT. Its protein product is CASSMVGQGTSPLHF. Combining the CDR3 with reference TRBV19 and TRBJ1-6 gives the whole variable domain DGGITQSPKYLFRKEGQNVTLSCEQNLNHDAMYWYRQDPGQGLRLIYYSQIVNDFQKGDIAEGYSVSREKKESFPLTVTSAQKNPTAFYLCASSMVGQGTSPLHFGNGTRLTVT.

The rearrangement links TRBV25-1 to TRBJ2-2, with D possibly matching TRBD2 (6 bases). Trimming stripped 8 bases from V and 0 bases from J, with 19 bases between. The CDR3 loop spans 17 amino acids. CDR1 and CDR2 from the germline V gene are MGHDK and SYGVNS. The chain's CDR3 is CASGGWRQGTNTGELFF. The CDR3 DNA reads TGTGCCAGCGGGGGGTGGCGGCAGGGAACGAACACCGGGGAGCTGTTTTTT.